The sequence of this T cell receptor beta chain was determined in a study of regulatory T cells in long-lasting Graves disease. Overall study findings and caveats: It was in persistent disease that TRBV28, TRBJ1-2 and TRBJ2-5 were favored.

CDR3 regions were amplified by Arm-PCR using iRepertoire HTBI primers to build TCR beta libraries. In TCRdb, the multiplex PCR reads were re-called with MiXCR into one record per CDR3 protein. The table has approximately 560,000 distinct CDR3 sequences, about 16% seen once. Comments on this clonotype: Its antigen remains unidentified.

The time point was: newly diagnosed GD, antithyroid drugs for less than 3 months. The TCR library used RNA extracted from PBMCs. Trimming stripped 4 bases from V and 5 bases from J, with 17 bases between. From germline, CDR1 is SGHVS and CDR2 FQNEAQ. CDR3 length equals 15 residues. These data were likewise used in another study, on T cells in Graves' hyperthyroidism and ophthalmopathy. From that second work: Patients with uncontrolled infections, other autoimmune diseases, pregnancy or lactation were excluded.

This receptor was identified in a man aged 18 to 35 with Graves disease. The chain combines TRBV7-8 with TRBJ1-2; maybe TRBD1 (6 bases). Here the sequenced sample was peripheral blood mononuclear cells (PBMCs), taken at new diagnosis, from a patient treated with antithyroid drugs. CDR3 coding DNA: TGTGCCAGCAGCTCTACACAGGGAGTCGGTTATGGCTACACCTTC. Its translation: CASSSTQGVGYGYTF.